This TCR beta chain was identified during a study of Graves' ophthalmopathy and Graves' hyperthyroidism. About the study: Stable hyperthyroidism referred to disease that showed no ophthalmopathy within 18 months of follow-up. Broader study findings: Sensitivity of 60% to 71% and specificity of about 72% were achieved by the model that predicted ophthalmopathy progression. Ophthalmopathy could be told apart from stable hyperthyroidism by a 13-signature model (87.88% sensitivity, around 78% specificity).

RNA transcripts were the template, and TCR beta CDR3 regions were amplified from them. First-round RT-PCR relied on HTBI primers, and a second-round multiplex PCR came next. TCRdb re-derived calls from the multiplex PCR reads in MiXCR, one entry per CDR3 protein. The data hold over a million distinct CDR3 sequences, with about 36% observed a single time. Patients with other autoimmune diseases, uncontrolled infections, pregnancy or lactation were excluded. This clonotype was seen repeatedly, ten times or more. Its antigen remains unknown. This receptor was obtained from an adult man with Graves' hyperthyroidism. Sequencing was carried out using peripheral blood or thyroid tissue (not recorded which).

CDR3 sequence reads: CASSNRGNTEAFF. For the CDR3, the DNA is TGTGCCAGTAGTAATCGGGGGAACACTGAAGCTTTCTTT. The chain combines TRBV19 with TRBJ1-1; D unresolved. The CDR3 covers 13 residues. Germline V gene sequence: CDR1 LNHDA, CDR2 SQIVND (reference sequence). Trimming removed 4 bases from V and 1 base from J, with 7 bases in between.